Following are 25 T cell receptor beta chains from one sample sequenced in a study of T cell responses to AZD1222 COVID-19 vaccine. Assay used: immunoSEQ multiplex PCR; TCRdb lists only in-frame clones, some missing. The sample has about 140,000 clones. Material: peripheral blood. All receptors derive from an adult in good health.

This chain links TRBV7-6 with TRBJ2-5, with 10 bases that match TRBD2. The germline V gene has CDR1 SGHVS and CDR2 FNYEAQ. The V segment lost 4 bases and the J segment 2 bases; nucleotides outside the gene matches: 4. This CDR3 spans 15 amino acids. The CDR3 sequence: CASSSPLAGQETQYF. The CDR3 coding sequence is TGTGCCAGCAGCTCGCCACTAGCGGGGCAAGAGACCCAGTACTTC.

V and J are TRBV3-1 (or the pseudogene TRBV3-2) and TRBJ2-3; TRBD2 agrees at 8 bases. The germline V gene encodes CDR1 LGHDT and CDR2 YNNKEL (reference sequence). Unmatched junction bases numbered 6, after V lost 4 bases and J lost 0 bases. The CDR3 runs to 16 residues. CDR3 protein: CASSLGGTRSTDTQYF. CDR3 nucleotides: TGTGCCAGCAGCCTCGGCGGGACTAGAAGCACAGATACGCAGTATTTT.

The rearrangement joins TRBV7-9 to TRBJ1-2; D remains ambiguous. V was pared by 4 bases and J by 3 bases, with 15 bases between. This CDR3 contains 15 residues. Germline lookup yields CDR1 SEHNR and CDR2 FQNEAQ (reference sequence). Here the CDR3 DNA reads TGTGCCAGCAGCTCCACCCCTACACATTACTATGGCTACACCTTC. Its translation is CASSSTPTHYYGYTF.

The chain joins TRBV7-2 to TRBJ1-1; D not resolved. This CDR3 contains 13 residues. Trimming removed 2 bases at V and 1 base at J, with 5 bases between. The germline V gene encodes CDR1 SGHTA and CDR2 FQGNSA. CDR3 in DNA: TGTGCCAGCAGCTTACGCTCGAACACTGAAGCTTTCTTT. It codes for CASSLRSNTEAFF.

CDR3 protein: CSALTTTEAFF. As DNA, the CDR3 is TGCAGTGCCCTAACGACGACTGAAGCTTTCTTT. The rearrangement uses TRBV20-1 and TRBJ1-1; the D is unclear. Germline V gene sequence: CDR1 DFQATT, CDR2 SNEGSKA (reference sequence). Between the trimmed V and J ends, which lost 6 bases and 5 bases, there was a span of 10 bases. The CDR3 is 11 residues long.

The DNA of the CDR3 is TGTGCCACCAGCAGAGGGACAGGAGCCTACGAGCAGTACTTC. Amino acids: CATSRGTGAYEQYF. The chain carries TRBV15 and TRBJ2-7; 7 bases agree with TRBD1. The CDR3 has 14 amino acids. Per the germline V gene, CDR1 is LNHNV and CDR2 is YYDKDF (reference sequence). V shed 1 base, J shed 2 bases, and the junction held 2 bases outside the gene matches.

This rearrangement joins TRBV13 to TRBJ1-1, with TRBD1 as a possible D gene (6 bases). V was pared by 5 bases and J by 1 base, with 11 bases between. The CDR3 totals 14 residues. CDR1 and CDR2 (germline): PRHDT, FYEKMQ (reference sequence). The chain's CDR3 is CASSPGHTNTEAFF. The CDR3, as DNA: TGTGCCAGCAGCCCGGGACACACGAACACTGAAGCTTTCTTT.

Points on this clone: The same CDR3 is also encoded by other DNA sequences in this sample. The rearrangement uses TRBV30 and TRBJ2-7; no definite D call. CDR3 size: 13 residues. Trimming pared 0 bases from V and 2 bases from J, leaving 8 bases between. The germline CDR1 and CDR2 sequences are GTSNPN and SVGIG (reference sequence). CDR3 in amino acids: CAWSVGQAYEQYF. In DNA, the CDR3 is TGTGCCTGGAGTGTAGGTCAGGCCTACGAGCAGTACTTC. Together with reference TRBV30 and TRBJ2-7, the CDR3 gives the full variable domain: SQTIHQWPATLVQPVGSPLSLECTVEGTSNPNLYWYRQAAGRGLQLLFYSVGIGQISSEVPQNLSASRPQDRQFILSSKKLLLSDSGFYLCAWSVGQAYEQYFGPGTRLTVT.

The chain has TRBV11-3 and TRBJ2-5, with TRBD1 matching over 11 bases. CDR3 length: 17 amino acids. The germline CDR1 and CDR2 sequences are SGHNT and YENEEA. V shed 6 bases and J 5 bases; nucleotides not matched to a gene: 14. The CDR3 loop is CASSDPGQGVSSETQYF. The CDR3 region has the DNA TGTGCCAGCAGTGACCCGGGACAGGGGGTTTCGTCGGAGACCCAGTACTTC. The variable domain in full, completed from reference TRBV11-3 and TRBJ2-5, reads EAGVVQSPRYKIIEKKQPVAFWCNPISGHNTLYWYLQNLGQGPELLIRYENEEAVDDSQLPKDRFSAERLKGVDSTLKIQPAELGDSAVYLCASSDPGQGVSSETQYFGPGTRLLVL.

The genes are TRBV7-2 and TRBJ1-2; D ambiguous. Trimming took off 2 bases at V and 8 bases at J, with 9 bases between the two ends. This CDR3 region has 12 residues. Germline assignment: CDR1 SGHTA and CDR2 FQGNSA. As DNA, the CDR3 is TGTGCCAGCAGCTTATCCCGTAGGGGCTACACCTTC. Its protein product is CASSLSRRGYTF.

J is TRBJ1-5 and V is TRBV6-1; no definite D call. CDR1 is MNHNS and CDR2 is SASEGT in the germline V gene. CDR3 length equals 14 residues. V lost 2 bases and J lost 5, with 10 bases in between. The DNA for the CDR3 is TGTGCCAGCAGTGAACCCCGCCCGGATCAGCCCCAGCATTTT. This sequence encodes CASSEPRPDQPQHF.

The chain links TRBV29-1 to TRBJ2-7; D is perhaps TRBD1 (6 bases). The germline V gene encodes CDR1 SQVTM and CDR2 ANQGSEA. This CDR3 has 13 amino acids. V lost 6 bases to trimming and J lost 6 bases, with 18 bases between them. CDR3 coding DNA: TGCAGCGTAGCCACAGGGATAAGTGGCGAGCAGTACTTC. This sequence encodes CSVATGISGEQYF.

V and J are TRBV7-9 and TRBJ2-3; 9 bases agree with TRBD2. The CDR3 runs to 19 residues. Trimming cost V 5 bases and J 4 bases; bases outside gene matches: 19. Germline V CDR1 and CDR2: SEHNR, FQNEAQ (reference sequence). The chain's CDR3 is CASSGGTSLKWREADTQYF. CDR3 nucleotides: TGTGCCAGCAGCGGAGGGACTAGCCTGAAGTGGCGGGAAGCAGATACGCAGTATTTT. Using reference TRBV7-9 and TRBJ2-3 for the parts outside the CDR3, the full variable domain is DTGVSQNPRHKITKRGQNVTFRCDPISEHNRLYWYRQTLGQGPEFLTYFQNEAQLEKSRLLSDRFSAERPKGSFSTLEIQRTEQGDSAMYLCASSGGTSLKWREADTQYFGPGTRLTVL.

Turning to this clone: An end of the junction differs from the germline gene, which may be a read error. The rearrangement uses TRBV6-1 and TRBJ1-2; 12 bases agree with TRBD1. The CDR3 contains 13 residues. The germline gives CDR1 MNHNS, CDR2 SASEGT. CDR3 bases: TGTGCCAGCAGTGACCGGGACAGGGGGCGTCTCGCCTTC. Its translation is CASSDRDRGRLAF.

The genes are TRBV7-3 and TRBJ2-1; 8 nucleotides agree with TRBD2. The J segment lost 9 bases and the V segment lost 5 bases, leaving 9 bases of the junction unmatched. Germline loops: CDR1 SGHTA, CDR2 FQGTGA. The CDR3 totals 14 residues. CDR3 bases: TGTGCCAGCAGCCGGGGACTAGATAGGAGTGAGCAGTTCTTC. It is translated as CASSRGLDRSEQFF.

This rearrangement joins TRBV5-1 to TRBJ1-5; D possibly corresponds to TRBD1 (5 bases). V was cut by 2 bases and J by 5 bases, with 8 bases left in between. This CDR3 contains 13 residues. Per the germline V gene, CDR1 is SGHRS and CDR2 is YFSETQ. CDR3 in DNA: TGCGCCAGCAGCTTAGGGGCTGATCAGCCCCAGCATTTT. Its protein is CASSLGADQPQHF.

The chain is built from TRBV11-1 and TRBJ2-5; 9 bases match TRBD1. With V trimmed by 7 bases and J by 5 bases, 11 bases remained unmatched. This CDR3 is built from 15 residues. Germline V gives CDR1 SGHAT, CDR2 FQDESV (reference sequence). CDR3 sequence (DNA): TGTGCCAGCACAGCAAGGTTACAGGGGGCCGAGACCCAGTACTTC. Its protein is CASTARLQGAETQYF. Complete variable domain (other parts from reference TRBV11-1 and TRBJ2-5): EAEVAQSPRYKITEKSQAVAFWCDPISGHATLYWYRQILGQGPELLVQFQDESVVDDSQLPKDRFSAERLKGVDSTLKIQPAELGDSAMYLCASTARLQGAETQYFGPGTRLLVL.

This chain uses TRBV6-5 with TRBJ1-1; D unresolved. V lost 2 bases and J 1 base, leaving 11 bases between the germline ends. The length of the CDR3 is 15 residues. Germline V CDR1 and CDR2: MNHEY, SVGAGI. CDR3 coding DNA: TGTGCCAGCAGTTACGAGCTAGACGGGAACACTGAAGCTTTCTTT. It translates to CASSYELDGNTEAFF.

The chain joins TRBV9 to TRBJ1-3; maybe TRBD1 (5 bases). Trimming took off 0 bases at V and 4 bases at J, with 11 bases between the two ends. The CDR3 consists of 15 residues. Germline CDR1 reads SGDLS; CDR2 reads YYNGEE. CDR3 region: CASSVEVGAGNTIYF. CDR3 nucleotides: TGTGCCAGCAGCGTAGAGGTAGGGGCAGGAAACACCATATATTTT.

V usage is TRBV18 and J usage is TRBJ2-1; 8 bases agree with TRBD2. This CDR3 contains 16 residues. V lost 6 bases to trimming and J lost 5 bases; unmatched junction nucleotides: 12. Germline V lookup: CDR1 KGHSH, CDR2 LQKENI. The CDR3 bases are TGTGCCAGCTCCCCCAGGGAGGGACTAGTCAACAATGAGCAGTTCTTC. This sequence encodes CASSPREGLVNNEQFF.

CDR3 loop: CASSGAAGGASNTEAFF. DNA of the CDR3: TGTGCCAGCAGCGGTGCGGCAGGGGGCGCTTCTAACACTGAAGCTTTCTTT. V gene TRBV5-6 combines with J gene TRBJ1-1, with 8 bases fitting TRBD1. Germline loops: CDR1 SGHDT, CDR2 YYEEEE. CDR3 length equals 17 residues. J gave up 2 bases and V 4 bases, and 13 bases lay outside the gene matches.

The J gene is TRBJ1-1, the V gene TRBV30, with a weak D call TRBD1 (5 bases). The CDR3 is made up of 12 amino acids. The V end was cut by 0 bases, the J end by 11 bases, with 13 bases between. Germline V gene sequence: CDR1 GTSNPN, CDR2 SVGIG (reference sequence). This CDR3 is CAWSVVGGGAFF. The DNA for the CDR3 is TGTGCCTGGAGTGTAGTCGGGGGTGGGGCTTTCTTT.

The chain has TRBV7-9 and TRBJ2-1; D is ambiguous. The germline gives CDR1 SEHNR, CDR2 FQNEAQ (reference sequence). The CDR3 has 13 residues. V dropped 5 bases and J dropped 0 bases, with 5 bases sitting between them. The chain's CDR3 is CASSLSSYNEQFF. In nucleotides, the CDR3 is TGTGCCAGCAGCCTAAGCTCCTACAATGAGCAGTTCTTC.

The chain recombines TRBV6-2 or TRBV6-3 with TRBJ2-7; D may be TRBD1 or TRBD2 (5 bases each). Germline-derived CDR1 and CDR2 are MNHEY and SVGEGT. V was shortened by 6 bases and J by 2 bases, with 17 bases between the two germline ends. The CDR3 sequence is 15 residues long. The CDR3 loop reads CASSPDGAGAYEQYF. The DNA for the CDR3 is TGTGCCAGCAGCCCCGACGGGGCCGGGGCCTACGAGCAGTACTTC.

The chain joins TRBV5-6 to TRBJ1-2; TRBD1 aligns across 7 bases. V trimming: 4 bases; J trimming: 0 bases; junction bases outside the gene matches: 15. The CDR3 has 18 amino acids. CDR1 is SGHDT and CDR2 is YYEEEE in the germline V gene. The CDR3 sequence: CASSQTGYLGSANYGYTF. CDR3 DNA: TGTGCCAGCAGCCAGACAGGGTACCTAGGCTCGGCTAACTATGGCTACACCTTC.